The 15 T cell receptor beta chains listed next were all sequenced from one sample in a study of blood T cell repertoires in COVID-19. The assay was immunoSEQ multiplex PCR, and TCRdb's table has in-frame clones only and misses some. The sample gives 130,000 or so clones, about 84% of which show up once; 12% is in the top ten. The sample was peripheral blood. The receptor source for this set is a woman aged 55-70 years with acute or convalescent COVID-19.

DNA for the CDR3: TGTGCCAGCAGTTCGACCGGGGAGCTGTTTTTT. This gives the protein CASSSTGELFF. The V call is TRBV11-2, the J call TRBJ2-2; D call uncertain. This CDR3 region has 11 residues. The ends were cut back, 6 bases at V and 5 bases at J, with 4 bases in the middle. Germline V gives CDR1 SGHAT, CDR2 FQNNGV.

The CDR3 sequence is CASIGIRLTMEAFF. Written as DNA, the CDR3 is TGTGCCAGCATCGGGATTAGGTTAACCATGGAAGCTTTCTTT. This chain uses TRBV6-6 with TRBJ1-1; D call uncertain. Trimming left V 7 bases short and J 8 bases short, with 20 bases between. Germline CDR1 MNHNY, CDR2 SVGAGI (reference sequence). This CDR3 contains 14 residues.

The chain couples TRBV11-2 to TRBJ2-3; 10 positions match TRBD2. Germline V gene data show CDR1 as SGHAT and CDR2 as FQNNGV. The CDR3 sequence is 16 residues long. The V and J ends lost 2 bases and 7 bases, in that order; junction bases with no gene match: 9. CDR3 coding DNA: TGTGCCAGCAGCTTACGAAGCGGGGGGGCGTGGAATACGCAGTATTTT. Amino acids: CASSLRSGGAWNTQYF.

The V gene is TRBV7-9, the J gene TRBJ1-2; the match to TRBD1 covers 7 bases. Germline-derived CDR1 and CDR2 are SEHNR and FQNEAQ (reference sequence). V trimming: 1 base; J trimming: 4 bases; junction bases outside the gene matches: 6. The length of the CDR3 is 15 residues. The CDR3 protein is CASSLGGGQAYGYTF. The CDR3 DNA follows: TGTGCCAGCAGCTTAGGTGGAGGACAGGCCTATGGCTACACCTTC.

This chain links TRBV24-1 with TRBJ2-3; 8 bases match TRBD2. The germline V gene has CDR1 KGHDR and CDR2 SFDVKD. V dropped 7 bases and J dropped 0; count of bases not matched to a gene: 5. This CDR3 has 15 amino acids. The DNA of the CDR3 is TGTGCCACCAGCACGGGGGGGGTAAGCACAGATACGCAGTATTTT. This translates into CATSTGGVSTDTQYF.

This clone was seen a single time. The CDR3 DNA sequence: TGTGCCAGCTCGCCCCCCCTCGAAGGGGCCAAAACTAACTATGGCTACACCTTC. Protein: CASSPPLEGAKTNYGYTF. The genes are TRBV18 and TRBJ1-2; D may be TRBD1 (5 bases). V was trimmed by 6 bases and J by 0 bases, leaving 23 bases between them. Germline V gene sequence: CDR1 KGHSH, CDR2 LQKENI. The CDR3 length is 18 residues.

The CDR3: CASSGQGKGSGANVLTF. CDR3 coding DNA: TGTGCCAGCTCAGGACAGGGGAAGGGATCTGGGGCCAACGTCCTGACTTTC. The chain has TRBV18 and TRBJ2-6; 9 nucleotides match TRBD1. This CDR3 spans 17 amino acids. The ends lost 5 bases at V and 1 base at J; junction bases unmatched: 6. The germline CDR1 and CDR2 sequences are KGHSH and LQKENI.

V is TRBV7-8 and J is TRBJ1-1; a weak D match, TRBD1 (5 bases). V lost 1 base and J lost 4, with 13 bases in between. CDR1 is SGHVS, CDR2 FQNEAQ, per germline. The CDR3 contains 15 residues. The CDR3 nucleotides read TGTGCCAGCAGCTTAGGGGCTCGGGGGGGCACTGAAGCTTTCTTT. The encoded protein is CASSLGARGGTEAFF.

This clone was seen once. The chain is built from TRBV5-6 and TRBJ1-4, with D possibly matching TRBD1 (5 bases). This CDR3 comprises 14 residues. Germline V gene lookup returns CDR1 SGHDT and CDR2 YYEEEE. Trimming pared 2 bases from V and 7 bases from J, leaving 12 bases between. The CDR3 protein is CASSFGGEGEKLFF. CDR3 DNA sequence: TGTGCCAGCAGCTTCGGGGGGGAAGGTGAAAAACTGTTTTTT.

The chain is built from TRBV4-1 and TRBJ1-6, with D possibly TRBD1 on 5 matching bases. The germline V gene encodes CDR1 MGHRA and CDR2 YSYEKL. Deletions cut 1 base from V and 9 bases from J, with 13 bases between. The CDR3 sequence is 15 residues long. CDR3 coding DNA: TGCGCCAGCAGCCAAGTGACCGGGGGGAGTTCACCCCTCCACTTT. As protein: CASSQVTGGSSPLHF.

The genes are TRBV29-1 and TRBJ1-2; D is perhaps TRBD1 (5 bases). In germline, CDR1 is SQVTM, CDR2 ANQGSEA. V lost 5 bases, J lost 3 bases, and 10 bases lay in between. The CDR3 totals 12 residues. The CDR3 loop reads CSVNTGHYGYTF. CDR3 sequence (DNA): TGCAGCGTTAACACAGGACACTATGGCTACACCTTC.

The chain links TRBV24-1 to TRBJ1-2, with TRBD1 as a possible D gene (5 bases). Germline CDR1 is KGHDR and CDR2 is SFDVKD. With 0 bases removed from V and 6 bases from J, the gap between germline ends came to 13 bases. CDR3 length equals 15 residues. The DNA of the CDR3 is TGTGCCACCAGTGATTTGCCCCAGGGCAGGAATGGCTACACCTTC. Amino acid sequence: CATSDLPQGRNGYTF.

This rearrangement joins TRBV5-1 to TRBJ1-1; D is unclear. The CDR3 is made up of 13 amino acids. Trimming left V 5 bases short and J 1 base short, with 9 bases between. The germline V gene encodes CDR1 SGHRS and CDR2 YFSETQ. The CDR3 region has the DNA TGCGCCAGCAGTCCAATCAAGAACACTGAAGCTTTCTTT. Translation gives CASSPIKNTEAFF.

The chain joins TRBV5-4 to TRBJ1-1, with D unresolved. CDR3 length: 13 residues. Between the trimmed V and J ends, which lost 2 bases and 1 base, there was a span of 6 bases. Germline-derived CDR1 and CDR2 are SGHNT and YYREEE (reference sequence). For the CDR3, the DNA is TGTGCCAGCAGCTTCGCAGGGAACACTGAAGCTTTCTTT. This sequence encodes CASSFAGNTEAFF.

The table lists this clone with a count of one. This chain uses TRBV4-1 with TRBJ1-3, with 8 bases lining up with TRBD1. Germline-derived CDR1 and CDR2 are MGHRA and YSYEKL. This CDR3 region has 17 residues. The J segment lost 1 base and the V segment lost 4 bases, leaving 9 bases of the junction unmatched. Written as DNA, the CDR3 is TGCGCCAGCAGCCGAGGACAGGGCCCGCATTCTGGAAACACCATATATTTT. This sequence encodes CASSRGQGPHSGNTIYF.